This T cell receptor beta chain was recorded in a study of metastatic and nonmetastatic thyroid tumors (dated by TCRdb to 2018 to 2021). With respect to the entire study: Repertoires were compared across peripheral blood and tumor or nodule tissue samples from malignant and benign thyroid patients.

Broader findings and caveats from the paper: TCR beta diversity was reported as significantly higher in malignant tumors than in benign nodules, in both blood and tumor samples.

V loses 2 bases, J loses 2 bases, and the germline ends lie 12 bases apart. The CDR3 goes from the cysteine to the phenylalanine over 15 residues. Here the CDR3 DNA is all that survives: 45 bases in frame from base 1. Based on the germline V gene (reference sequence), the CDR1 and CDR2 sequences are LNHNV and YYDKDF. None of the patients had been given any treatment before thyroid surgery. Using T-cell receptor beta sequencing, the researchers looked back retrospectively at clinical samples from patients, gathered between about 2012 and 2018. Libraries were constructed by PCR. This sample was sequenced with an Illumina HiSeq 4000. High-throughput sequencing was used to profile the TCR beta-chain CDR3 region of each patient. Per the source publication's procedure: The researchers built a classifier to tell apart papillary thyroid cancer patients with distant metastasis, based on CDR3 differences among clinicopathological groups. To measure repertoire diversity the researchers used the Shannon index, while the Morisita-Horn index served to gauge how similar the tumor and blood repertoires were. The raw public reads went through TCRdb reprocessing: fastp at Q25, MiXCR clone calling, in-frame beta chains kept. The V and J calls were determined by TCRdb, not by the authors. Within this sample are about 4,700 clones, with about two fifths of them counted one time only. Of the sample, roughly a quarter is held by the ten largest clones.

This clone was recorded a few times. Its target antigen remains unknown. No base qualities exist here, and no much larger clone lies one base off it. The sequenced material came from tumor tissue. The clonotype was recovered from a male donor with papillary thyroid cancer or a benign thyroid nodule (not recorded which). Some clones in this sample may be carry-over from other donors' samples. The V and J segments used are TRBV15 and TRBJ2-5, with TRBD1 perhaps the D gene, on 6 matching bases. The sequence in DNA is TGTGCCACCAGCAGACCCACAGGGTCACAAGAGACCCAGTACTTC. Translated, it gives CATSRPTGSQETQYF. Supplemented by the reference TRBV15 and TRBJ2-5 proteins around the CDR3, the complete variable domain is DAMVIQNPRYQVTQFGKPVTLSCSQTLNHNVMYWYQQKSSQAPKLLFHYYDKDFNNEADTPDNFQSRRPNTSFCFLDIRSPGLGDTAMYLCATSRPTGSQETQYFGPGTRLLVL.